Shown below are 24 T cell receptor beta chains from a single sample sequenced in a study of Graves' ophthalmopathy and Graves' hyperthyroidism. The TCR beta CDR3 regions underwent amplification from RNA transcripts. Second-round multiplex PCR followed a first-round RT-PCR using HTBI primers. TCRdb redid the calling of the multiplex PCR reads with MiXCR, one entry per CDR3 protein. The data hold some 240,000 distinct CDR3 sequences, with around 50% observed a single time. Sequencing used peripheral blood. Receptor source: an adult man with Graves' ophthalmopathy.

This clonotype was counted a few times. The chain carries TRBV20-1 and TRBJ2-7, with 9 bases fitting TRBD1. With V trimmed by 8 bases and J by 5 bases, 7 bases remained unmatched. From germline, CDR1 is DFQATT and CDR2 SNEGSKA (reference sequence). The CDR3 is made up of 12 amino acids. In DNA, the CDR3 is TGCAGTACTCATACAGGGGGCCACGAGCAGTACTTC. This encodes CSTHTGGHEQYF.

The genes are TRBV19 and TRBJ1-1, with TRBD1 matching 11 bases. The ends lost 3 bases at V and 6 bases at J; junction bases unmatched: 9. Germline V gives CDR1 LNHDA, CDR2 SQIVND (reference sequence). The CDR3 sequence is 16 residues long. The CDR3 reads CASSIGQGAPNAEAFF. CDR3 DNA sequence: TGTGCCAGTAGTATTGGACAGGGGGCCCCCAACGCTGAAGCTTTCTTT.

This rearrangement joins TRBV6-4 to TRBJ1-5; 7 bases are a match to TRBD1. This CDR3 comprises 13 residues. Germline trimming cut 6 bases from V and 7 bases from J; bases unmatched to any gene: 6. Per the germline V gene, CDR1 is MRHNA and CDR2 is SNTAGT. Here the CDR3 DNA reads TGTGCCAGCAGCTCCCACAGGGGACAGCCCCAGCATTTT. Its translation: CASSSHRGQPQHF.

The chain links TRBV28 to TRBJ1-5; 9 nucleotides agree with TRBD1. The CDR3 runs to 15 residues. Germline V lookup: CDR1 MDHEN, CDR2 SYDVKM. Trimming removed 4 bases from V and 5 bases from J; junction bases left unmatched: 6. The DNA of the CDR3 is TGTGCCAGCAGTTCCCCCCGGACAGGGGATCAGCCCCAGCATTTT. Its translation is CASSSPRTGDQPQHF.

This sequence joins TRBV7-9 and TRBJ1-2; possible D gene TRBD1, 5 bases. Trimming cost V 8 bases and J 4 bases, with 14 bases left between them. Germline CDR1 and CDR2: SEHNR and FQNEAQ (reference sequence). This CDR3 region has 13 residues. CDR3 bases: TGTGCCAGCGCGCGGCAGGGCGTCTATGGCTACACCTTC. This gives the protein CASARQGVYGYTF.

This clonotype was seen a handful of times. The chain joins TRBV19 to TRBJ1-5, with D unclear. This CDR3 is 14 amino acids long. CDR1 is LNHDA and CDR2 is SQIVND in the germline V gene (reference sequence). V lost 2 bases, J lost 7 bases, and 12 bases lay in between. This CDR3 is CASSIPGEGQPQHF. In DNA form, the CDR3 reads TGTGCCAGTAGTATACCTGGGGAGGGACAGCCCCAGCATTTT. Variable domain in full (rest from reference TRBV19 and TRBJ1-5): DGGITQSPKYLFRKEGQNVTLSCEQNLNHDAMYWYRQDPGQGLRLIYYSQIVNDFQKGDIAEGYSVSREKKESFPLTVTSAQKNPTAFYLCASSIPGEGQPQHFGDGTRLSIL.

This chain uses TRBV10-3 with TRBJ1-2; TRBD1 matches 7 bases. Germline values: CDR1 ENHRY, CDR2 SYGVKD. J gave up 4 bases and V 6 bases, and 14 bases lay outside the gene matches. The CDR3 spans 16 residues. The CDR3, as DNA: TGTGCCATCAGGGGGACAGTGAACACCTTGGGCTATGGCTACACCTTC. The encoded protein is CAIRGTVNTLGYGYTF.

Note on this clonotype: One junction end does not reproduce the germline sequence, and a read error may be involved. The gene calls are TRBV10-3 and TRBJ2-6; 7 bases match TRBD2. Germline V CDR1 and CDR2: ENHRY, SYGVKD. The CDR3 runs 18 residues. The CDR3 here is CAISEWGGPDSGANVLTF. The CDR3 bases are TGTGCCATCAGCGAGTGGGGGGGACCCGACTCTGGGGCCAACGTCCTGACTTTC.

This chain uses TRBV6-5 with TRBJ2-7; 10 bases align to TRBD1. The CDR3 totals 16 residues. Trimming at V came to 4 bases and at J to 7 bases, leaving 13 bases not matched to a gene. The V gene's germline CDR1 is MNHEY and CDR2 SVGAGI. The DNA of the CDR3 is TGTGCCAGCAGTTCATACCGAGGGACAGGGGAAGGGGAGCAGTACTTC. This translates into CASSSYRGTGEGEQYF.

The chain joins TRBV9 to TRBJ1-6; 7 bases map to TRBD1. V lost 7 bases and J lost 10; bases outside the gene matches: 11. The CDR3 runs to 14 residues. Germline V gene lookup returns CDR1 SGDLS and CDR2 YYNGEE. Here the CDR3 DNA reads TGTGCCAGCGTAGGGGCAGGGGGGATGTCACCCCTCCACTTT. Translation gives CASVGAGGMSPLHF.

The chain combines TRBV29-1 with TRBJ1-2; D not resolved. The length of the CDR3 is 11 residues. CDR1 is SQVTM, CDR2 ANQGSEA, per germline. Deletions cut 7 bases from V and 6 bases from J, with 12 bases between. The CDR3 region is CSGGGMDGYTF. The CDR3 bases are TGCAGCGGGGGAGGCATGGATGGCTACACCTTC.

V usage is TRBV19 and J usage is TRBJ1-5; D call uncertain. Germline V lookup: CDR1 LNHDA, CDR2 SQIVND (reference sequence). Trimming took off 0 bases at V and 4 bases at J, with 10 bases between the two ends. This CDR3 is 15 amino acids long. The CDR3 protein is CASSIEGIGNQPQHF. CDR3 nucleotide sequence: TGTGCCAGTAGTATAGAGGGAATAGGGAATCAGCCCCAGCATTTT.

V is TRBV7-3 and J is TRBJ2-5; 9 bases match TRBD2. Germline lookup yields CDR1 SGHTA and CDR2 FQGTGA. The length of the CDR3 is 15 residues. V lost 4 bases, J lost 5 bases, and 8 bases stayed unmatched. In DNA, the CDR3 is TGTGCCAGCAGCTGGGGTCTAGCGGGGAGGGAGACCCAGTACTTC. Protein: CASSWGLAGRETQYF.

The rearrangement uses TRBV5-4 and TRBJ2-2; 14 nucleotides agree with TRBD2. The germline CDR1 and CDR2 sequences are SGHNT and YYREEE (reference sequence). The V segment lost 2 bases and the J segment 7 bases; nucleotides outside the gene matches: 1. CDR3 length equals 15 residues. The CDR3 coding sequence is TGTGCCAGCAGCTTTGGACTAGCGGGAGGCGGGGAGCTGTTTTTT. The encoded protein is CASSFGLAGGGELFF.

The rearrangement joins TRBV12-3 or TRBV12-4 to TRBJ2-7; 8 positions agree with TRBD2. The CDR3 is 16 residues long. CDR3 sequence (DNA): TGTGCTAGTGGTTTGGTACTCGGCGGGAGGAACTACGAGCAGTACTTC. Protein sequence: CASGLVLGGRNYEQYF.

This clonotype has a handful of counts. The CDR3 DNA is TGTGCCAGCAACTACCTCATGGATGGCTACACCTTC. Translated: CASNYLMDGYTF. The rearrangement joins TRBV7-9 to TRBJ1-2, with D unclear. Trimming shortened V by 7 bases and J by 6 bases, and 12 bases separated the two germline ends. Germline CDR1 is SEHNR and CDR2 is FQNEAQ (reference sequence). The CDR3 extends over 12 amino acids.

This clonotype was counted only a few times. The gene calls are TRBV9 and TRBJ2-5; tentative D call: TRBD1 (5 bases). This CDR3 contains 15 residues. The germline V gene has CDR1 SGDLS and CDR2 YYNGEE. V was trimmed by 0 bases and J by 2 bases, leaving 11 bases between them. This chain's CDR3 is CASSVGAGIQETQYF. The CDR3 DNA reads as TGTGCCAGCAGCGTAGGGGCAGGGATACAAGAGACCCAGTACTTC.

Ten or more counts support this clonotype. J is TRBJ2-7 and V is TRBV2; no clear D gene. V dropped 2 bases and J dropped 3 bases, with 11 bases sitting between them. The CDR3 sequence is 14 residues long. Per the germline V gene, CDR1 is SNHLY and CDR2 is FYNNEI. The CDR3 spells CASSEPYPRYEQYF. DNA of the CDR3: TGTGCCAGCAGTGAACCCTATCCTCGCTACGAGCAGTACTTC.

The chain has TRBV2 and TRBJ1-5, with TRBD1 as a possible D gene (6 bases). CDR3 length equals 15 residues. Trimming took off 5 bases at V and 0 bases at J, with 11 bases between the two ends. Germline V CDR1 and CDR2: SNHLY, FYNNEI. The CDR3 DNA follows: TGTGCCAGCAGTTTTGGGGGCCCTAGCAATCAGCCCCAGCATTTT. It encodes CASSFGGPSNQPQHF.

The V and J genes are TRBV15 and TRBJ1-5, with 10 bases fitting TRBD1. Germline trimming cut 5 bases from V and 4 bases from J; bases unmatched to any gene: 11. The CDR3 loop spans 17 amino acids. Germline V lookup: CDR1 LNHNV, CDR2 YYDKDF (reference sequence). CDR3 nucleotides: TGTGCCACCAGCGCCTCCGGGACAGGGGAAGGAAATCAGCCCCAGCATTTT. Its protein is CATSASGTGEGNQPQHF. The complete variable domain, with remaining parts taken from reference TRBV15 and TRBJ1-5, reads DAMVIQNPRYQVTQFGKPVTLSCSQTLNHNVMYWYQQKSSQAPKLLFHYYDKDFNNEADTPDNFQSRRPNTSFCFLDIRSPGLGDTAMYLCATSASGTGEGNQPQHFGDGTRLSIL.

The CDR3, as DNA: TGTGCCAGTGAGTTAGCGGGAGGGTACAATGAGCAGTTCTTC. It is translated as CASELAGGYNEQFF. The chain couples TRBV7-9 to TRBJ1-1; 11 bases line up with TRBD2. Judging by the DNA end, TRBJ2-1 fits better; the J call may be wrong. The CDR3 has 14 residues. Germline V lookup: CDR1 SEHNR, CDR2 FQNEAQ (reference sequence).

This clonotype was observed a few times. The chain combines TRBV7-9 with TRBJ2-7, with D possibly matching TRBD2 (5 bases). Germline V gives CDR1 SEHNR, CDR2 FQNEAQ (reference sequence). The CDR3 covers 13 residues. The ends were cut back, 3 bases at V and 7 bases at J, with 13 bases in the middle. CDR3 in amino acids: CASSLTARGEQYF. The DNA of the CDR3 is TGTGCCAGCAGCTTGACCGCGAGAGGGGAGCAGTACTTC.

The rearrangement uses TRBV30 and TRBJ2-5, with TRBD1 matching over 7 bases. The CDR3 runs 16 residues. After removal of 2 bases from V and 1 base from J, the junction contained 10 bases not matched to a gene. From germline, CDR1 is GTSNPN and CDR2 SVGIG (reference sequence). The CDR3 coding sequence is TGTGCCTGGAGTAACGTCAACCGGGACAGCCAAGAGACCCAGTACTTC. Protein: CAWSNVNRDSQETQYF. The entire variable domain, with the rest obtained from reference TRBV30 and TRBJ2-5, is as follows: SQTIHQWPATLVQPVGSPLSLECTVEGTSNPNLYWYRQAAGRGLQLLFYSVGIGQISSEVPQNLSASRPQDRQFILSSKKLLLSDSGFYLCAWSNVNRDSQETQYFGPGTRLLVL.

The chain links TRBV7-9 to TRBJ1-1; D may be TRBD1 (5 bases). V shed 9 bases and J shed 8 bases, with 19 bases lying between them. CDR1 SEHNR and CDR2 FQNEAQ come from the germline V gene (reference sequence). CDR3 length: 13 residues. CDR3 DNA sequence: TGTGCCAGTAGTGCATACGGGGGACCCGAAGCTTTCTTT. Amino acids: CASSAYGGPEAFF.